This T cell receptor beta chain was profiled in a study of blood T cell repertoires in COVID-19. Study details: Sample material is recorded as cDNA or gDNA derived from T cells, B-cell-depleted T cells, or PBMCs.

Libraries were prepared by immunoSEQ multiplex PCR; TCRdb keeps only in-frame clonotypes and omits some of them. Among just over 95,000 clones listed, around nine tenths were seen once. V dropped 5 bases and J dropped 4; count of bases not matched to a gene: 14. The V gene's germline CDR1 is SGHTA and CDR2 FQGNSA. This CDR3 spans 18 amino acids. The sequencing input was peripheral blood. The receptor comes from a human donor in a cohort sampled during active COVID-19. V gene TRBV7-2 combines with J gene TRBJ1-5, with 10 bases lining up with TRBD1. The CDR3 nucleotides are TGTGCCAGCAGCCCCCCGGGACAGGGGCCCGCTGGTAATCAGCCCCAGCATTTT. This sequence encodes CASSPPGQGPAGNQPQHF.